This TCR delta chain derives from a study of Vδ1+ human thymocytes. General study points: Thymic TRG and TRD repertoires appeared highly polyclonal.

Thymocytes were sorted as CD3+ TCRVdelta1+ TCRVdelta2- after alphabeta T cell depletion. The template was reverse-transcribed extracted RNA. The CDR3 regions were amplified by multiplex PCR from V-gene primers to a constant-region primer. TCRdb called clones anew from the multiplex PCR reads with CATT. The sample has 80,000 or so delta-chain clones, roughly a third seen once. The CDR3 totals 24 residues. Germline CDR1 is TSWWSYY and CDR2 is QGS. V lost 6 bases to trimming and J lost 0 bases; unmatched junction nucleotides: 30. For this clone: Its antigen is undetermined.

J is TRDJ1 and V is TRDV1; 11 bases are shared with TRDD3. The sequence came from a boy under two years old who had congenital heart surgery. Source material: Vdelta1+ gamma-delta thymocytes from the thymus. Noted subset: FACS-sorted CD3+ TCRalphabeta- TCRVdelta1+ TCRVdelta2- thymocytes. Here the CDR3 DNA reads TGTGCTCTTGGCGCACCCCCCGCCGCTTCCGTACTGGGGGATAGGCCGAGGTACACCGATAAACTCATCTTT. Translation gives CALGAPPAASVLGDRPRYTDKLIF.